The 29 T cell receptor beta chains below all came from one sample that was sequenced in a study of blood T cell repertoires in COVID-19. Using immunoSEQ multiplex PCR, the repertoire was profiled, and TCRdb retains in-frame clones only, with some absent. Of around 430,000 clones listed, more than 75% are singletons. The specimen was PBMCs or T cells enriched from blood (not recorded which). The receptors derive from a woman in her forties or fifties who had recovered from COVID-19.

CDR3 protein: CASNGQGQYQPQHF. The CDR3 DNA reads TGTGCCAGTAACGGGCAGGGGCAGTATCAGCCCCAGCATTTT. The chain links TRBV19 to TRBJ1-5; D perhaps matches TRBD1 (6 bases). The CDR3 sequence is 14 residues long. V dropped 7 bases and J dropped 5 bases, with 15 bases sitting between them. Germline lookup yields CDR1 LNHDA and CDR2 SQIVND (reference sequence).

V usage is TRBV7-9 and J usage is TRBJ1-2, with 10 bases matching TRBD1. The CDR3 is made up of 13 amino acids. The germline V gene has CDR1 SEHNR and CDR2 FQNEAQ (reference sequence). V lost 5 bases to trimming and J lost 13 bases; unmatched junction nucleotides: 10. Here the CDR3 reads CASSQMGQGNLTF. DNA for the CDR3: TGTGCCAGCAGCCAAATGGGACAGGGGAACCTCACCTTC. The entire variable domain, with the rest obtained from reference TRBV7-9 and TRBJ1-2, is as follows: DTGVSQNPRHKITKRGQNVTFRCDPISEHNRLYWYRQTLGQGPEFLTYFQNEAQLEKSRLLSDRFSAERPKGSFSTLEIQRTEQGDSAMYLCASSQMGQGNLTFGSGTRLTVV.

This chain links TRBV5-1 with TRBJ2-7; 9 bases align to TRBD1. The CDR3 length is 13 residues. After removal of 3 bases from V and 3 bases from J, the junction contained 1 base not matched to a gene. Germline lookup yields CDR1 SGHRS and CDR2 YFSETQ. The CDR3 region has the DNA TGCGCCAGCAGCTCGGGACAGGGCTACGAGCAGTACTTC. This encodes CASSSGQGYEQYF.

V usage is TRBV5-1 and J usage is TRBJ1-1; 8 bases are shared with TRBD1. Trimming at V came to 8 bases and at J to 12 bases, leaving 18 bases not matched to a gene. The CDR3 has 14 amino acids. Germline CDR1 reads SGHRS; CDR2 reads YFSETQ. As DNA, the CDR3 is TGCGCCAGTAAAGGACAGGGAAATATGGGTATATCTTTCTTT. This sequence encodes CASKGQGNMGISFF.

The chain couples TRBV6-5 to TRBJ2-7, with TRBD1 matching over 9 bases. Germline V gene lookup returns CDR1 MNHEY and CDR2 SVGAGI. V trimming: 8 bases; J trimming: 1 base; junction bases outside the gene matches: 9. The CDR3 extends over 15 amino acids. Here the CDR3 DNA reads TGTGCCAGCGCATATACCGGGACAGGGTCCTACGAGCAGTACTTC. Translating it yields CASAYTGTGSYEQYF.

The chain links TRBV28 to TRBJ1-5, with D possibly TRBD1 on 5 matching bases. Trimming took 6 bases from V and 6 from J, leaving 12 bases between them. The CDR3 is made up of 13 amino acids. CDR1 and CDR2 from the germline V gene are MDHEN and SYDVKM. Here the CDR3 DNA reads TGTGCCAGCAGGGGGCCCAGGCTTCAGCCCCAGCATTTT. Translation: CASRGPRLQPQHF.

The V gene is TRBV5-6, the J gene TRBJ1-1; D possibly corresponds to TRBD1 (6 bases). CDR1 SGHDT and CDR2 YYEEEE come from the germline V gene. CDR3 length equals 16 residues. The V end lost 0 bases, the J end lost 0 bases, and 12 bases lay between the germline ends. The CDR3 bases are TGTGCCAGCAGCTTGGGGGGGCGGCCGATGAACACTGAAGCTTTCTTT. This gives the protein CASSLGGRPMNTEAFF.

The rearrangement joins TRBV28 to TRBJ1-2; the D gene is possibly TRBD1 (5 bases). This CDR3 contains 16 residues. V was pared by 5 bases and J by 4 bases, with 20 bases between. The germline V gene has CDR1 MDHEN and CDR2 SYDVKM. DNA for the CDR3: TGTGCCAGCAGTCCAGGGTTCGGGGCCGGGGGCTATGGCTACACCTTC. This encodes CASSPGFGAGGYGYTF.

The chain has TRBV9 and TRBJ2-1; the match to TRBD1 covers 12 bases. The CDR3 runs to 17 residues. J gave up 9 bases and V 3 bases, and 13 bases lay outside the gene matches. The V gene's germline CDR1 is SGDLS and CDR2 YYNGEE. CDR3 in amino acids: CASSARDGTGGPSEQFF. DNA for the CDR3: TGTGCCAGCAGCGCCCGAGATGGGACAGGGGGCCCCAGTGAGCAGTTCTTC.

This chain joins TRBV18 and TRBJ2-7, with TRBD1 identical over 7 bases. This CDR3 spans 15 amino acids. Trimming took 5 bases from V and 2 from J; bases not matched to a gene: 9. The germline gives CDR1 KGHSH, CDR2 LQKENI. This chain's CDR3 is CASSSSRGKTYEQYF. The CDR3 bases are TGTGCCAGCTCATCGAGCAGGGGGAAGACCTACGAGCAGTACTTC.

The V gene is TRBV28, the J gene TRBJ1-6; maybe TRBD1 (5 bases). This CDR3 is 10 amino acids long. Trimming took off 6 bases at V and 12 bases at J, with 6 bases between the two ends. Germline V gene sequence: CDR1 MDHEN, CDR2 SYDVKM. This CDR3 reads CASSGGPLHF. Here the CDR3 DNA reads TGTGCCAGCAGCGGGGGACCCCTCCACTTT.

V gene TRBV5-1 combines with J gene TRBJ1-1; TRBD1 agrees at 7 bases. In germline, CDR1 is SGHRS, CDR2 YFSETQ. J lost 5 bases, V lost 0 bases, and 7 bases had no gene match. The CDR3 contains 15 residues. The CDR3 DNA reads as TGCGCCAGCAGCTTGGCTCGGAGACAGGGTACTGAAGCTTTCTTT. It encodes CASSLARRQGTEAFF.

V and J are TRBV3-1 (or the pseudogene TRBV3-2) and TRBJ1-5, with D uncertain. The V and J ends lost 4 bases and 4 bases respectively, with 11 bases between them. This CDR3 contains 14 residues. CDR1 LGHDT and CDR2 YNNKEL come from the germline V gene (reference sequence). DNA of the CDR3: TGTGCCAGCAGCCCCTCTAGTGGGAATCAGCCCCAGCATTTT. Amino acid sequence: CASSPSSGNQPQHF.

This chain links TRBV5-6 with TRBJ2-3; 9 bases agree with TRBD2. Per germline, CDR1 SGHDT and CDR2 YYEEEE. This CDR3 is 17 amino acids long. The J segment lost 2 bases and the V segment lost 0 bases, leaving 7 bases of the junction unmatched. The DNA for the CDR3 is TGTGCCAGCAGCTTGGTCGCTAGCGGGGCCTTCACAGATACGCAGTATTTT. Translating gives CASSLVASGAFTDTQYF.

This rearrangement joins TRBV6-5 to TRBJ2-5; D possibly corresponds to TRBD2 (6 bases). Between the trimmed V and J ends, which lost 5 bases and 5 bases, there was a span of 15 bases. Looked up from germline, CDR1 is MNHEY and CDR2 is SVGAGI. The CDR3 totals 14 residues. The CDR3 bases are TGTGCCAGCAGTCCCGGGGGAGCCAGGGAGACCCAGTACTTC. Translating it yields CASSPGGARETQYF.

This clone was recorded only once. This chain joins TRBV7-2 and TRBJ1-2; TRBD1 is a possible D gene (5 bases). With 0 bases removed from V and 2 bases from J, the gap between germline ends came to 7 bases. CDR1 is SGHTA and CDR2 is FQGNSA in the germline V gene. This CDR3 is 14 amino acids long. The DNA for the CDR3 is TGTGCCAGCAGCTTAGCGAACAGGAACTATGGCTACACCTTC. Translation gives CASSLANRNYGYTF. Full variable domain (remainder filled in from reference TRBV7-2 and TRBJ1-2): GAGVSQSPSNKVTEKGKDVELRCDPISGHTALYWYRQSLGQGLEFLIYFQGNSAPDKSGLPSDRFSAERTGGSVSTLTIQRTQQEDSAVYLCASSLANRNYGYTFGSGTRLTVV.

CDR3 protein: CASSHRQGDGYTF. The CDR3 DNA is TGTGCCAGCTCACACAGACAGGGGGACGGCTACACCTTC. V and J are TRBV18 and TRBJ1-2, with TRBD1 matching 9 bases. The CDR3 contains 13 residues. V shed 4 bases, J shed 8 bases, and the junction held 5 bases outside the gene matches. From germline, CDR1 is KGHSH and CDR2 LQKENI.

The chain couples TRBV19 to TRBJ2-6; 7 nucleotides line up with TRBD1. Germline lookup yields CDR1 LNHDA and CDR2 SQIVND (reference sequence). This CDR3 spans 15 amino acids. With V trimmed by 7 bases and J by 1 base, 4 bases remained unmatched. The CDR3 here is CASTPTGSGANVLTF. The CDR3 DNA is TGTGCCAGTACCCCGACAGGGTCTGGGGCCAACGTCCTGACTTTC. Full variable domain (outside the CDR3, taken from reference TRBV19 and TRBJ2-6): DGGITQSPKYLFRKEGQNVTLSCEQNLNHDAMYWYRQDPGQGLRLIYYSQIVNDFQKGDIAEGYSVSREKKESFPLTVTSAQKNPTAFYLCASTPTGSGANVLTFGAGSRLTVL.

V is TRBV6-5 and J is TRBJ1-2, with D hard to call. The CDR3 loop spans 11 amino acids. V lost 6 bases and J lost 2, with 4 bases in between. Germline V gene data show CDR1 as MNHEY and CDR2 as SVGAGI. The CDR3 region is CASSINYGYTF. The CDR3 nucleotides are TGTGCCAGCAGCATCAACTATGGCTACACCTTC.

In DNA, the CDR3 is TGTGCCAGCAGCCAAGGACAGGATTACTATGGCTACACCTTC. Its protein product is CASSQGQDYYGYTF. The chain couples TRBV27 to TRBJ1-2; 7 bases align to TRBD1. CDR3 length equals 14 residues. The trim removed 6 bases at V and 3 bases at J, leaving 7 bases unmatched. Germline CDR1 MNHEY, CDR2 SMNVEV (reference sequence).

The sample holds a few counts of this clone. This chain uses TRBV19 with TRBJ1-1; the D is unclear. The CDR3 covers 15 residues. The V gene lost 1 base and the J gene lost 4 bases, with 13 bases spanning the gap. The germline CDR1 and CDR2 sequences are LNHDA and SQIVND (reference sequence). The CDR3 DNA reads as TGTGCCAGTAGTATAGGGGCGGCGGGCGGCACTGAAGCTTTCTTT. It encodes CASSIGAAGGTEAFF.

This clone was observed a handful of times. This rearrangement joins TRBV20-1 to TRBJ1-1; D is perhaps TRBD1 (5 bases). CDR3 length: 13 amino acids. V was pared by 3 bases and J by 2 bases, with 10 bases between. Germline V CDR1 and CDR2: DFQATT, SNEGSKA (reference sequence). The CDR3 sequence is CSASGHVNTEAFF. Written as DNA, the CDR3 is TGCAGTGCTAGTGGACACGTTAACACTGAAGCTTTCTTT.

The rearrangement joins TRBV5-1 to TRBJ1-2, with 8 bases matching TRBD1. The V gene end was trimmed by 4 bases and the J gene end by 4 bases; junction bases not matched to a gene: 6. Germline assignment: CDR1 SGHRS and CDR2 YFSETQ. CDR3 size: 14 residues. For the CDR3, the DNA is TGCGCCAGCAGCGCCCCGGGACAGGTCTATGGCTACACCTTC. It translates to CASSAPGQVYGYTF.

This clone was detected once. The rearrangement uses TRBV3-1 (or the pseudogene TRBV3-2) and TRBJ1-5, with D perhaps matching TRBD1 (5 bases). The CDR3 runs 18 residues. The germline V gene encodes CDR1 LGHDT and CDR2 YNNKEL (reference sequence). Trimming shortened V by 0 bases and J by 0 bases, and 15 bases separated the two germline ends. CDR3 in DNA: TGTGCCAGCAGCCAAGATTGGATAGAGACAGATAGCAATCAGCCCCAGCATTTT. It translates to CASSQDWIETDSNQPQHF.

The J gene is TRBJ1-1, the V gene TRBV18; 7 bases are shared with TRBD1. The length of the CDR3 is 15 residues. After removal of 3 bases from V and 4 bases from J, the junction contained 8 bases not matched to a gene. Germline V lookup: CDR1 KGHSH, CDR2 LQKENI. CDR3 sequence: CASSPAEGAVTEAFF. The DNA for the CDR3 is TGTGCCAGCTCACCCGCGGAGGGGGCTGTCACTGAAGCTTTCTTT.

J is TRBJ1-1 and V is TRBV4-2; 8 bases agree with TRBD1. The germline gives CDR1 LGHNA, CDR2 YNFKEQ. The CDR3 contains 15 residues. Trimming removed 3 bases from V and 1 base from J; junction bases left unmatched: 4. In DNA, the CDR3 is TGTGCCAGCAGCCAGCCGACAGGGGAGAACACTGAAGCTTTCTTT. Residues: CASSQPTGENTEAFF.

CDR3 bases: TGTGCCATCGGGACAGGGGCCGCCTATGGCTACACCTTC. Residues: CAIGTGAAYGYTF. The chain uses TRBV10-3 and TRBJ1-2, with 10 nucleotides matching TRBD1. Germline CDR1 reads ENHRY; CDR2 reads SYGVKD. Trimming took 8 bases from V and 4 from J; bases not matched to a gene: 4. The CDR3 is 13 residues long.

V and J are TRBV6-5 and TRBJ1-1; the match to TRBD1 covers 7 bases. J gave up 5 bases and V 6 bases, and 9 bases lay outside the gene matches. CDR1 and CDR2 from the germline V gene are MNHEY and SVGAGI. This CDR3 region has 14 residues. The CDR3 sequence: CASRYREQGTEAFF. The CDR3 DNA follows: TGTGCCAGCAGATACAGGGAACAGGGGACTGAAGCTTTCTTT.

The chain is built from TRBV7-9 and TRBJ1-2; D ambiguous. The germline V and J ends were trimmed by 5 bases and 0 bases, with 10 bases remaining between them. The CDR3 sequence is 14 residues long. Germline CDR1 is SEHNR and CDR2 is FQNEAQ (reference sequence). For the CDR3, the DNA is TGTGCCAGCAGCCCCGACATTGCTAACTATGGCTACACCTTC. Translation: CASSPDIANYGYTF. Supplemented by reference TRBV7-9 and TRBJ1-2, the full variable domain reads DTGVSQNPRHKITKRGQNVTFRCDPISEHNRLYWYRQTLGQGPEFLTYFQNEAQLEKSRLLSDRFSAERPKGSFSTLEIQRTEQGDSAMYLCASSPDIANYGYTFGSGTRLTVV.